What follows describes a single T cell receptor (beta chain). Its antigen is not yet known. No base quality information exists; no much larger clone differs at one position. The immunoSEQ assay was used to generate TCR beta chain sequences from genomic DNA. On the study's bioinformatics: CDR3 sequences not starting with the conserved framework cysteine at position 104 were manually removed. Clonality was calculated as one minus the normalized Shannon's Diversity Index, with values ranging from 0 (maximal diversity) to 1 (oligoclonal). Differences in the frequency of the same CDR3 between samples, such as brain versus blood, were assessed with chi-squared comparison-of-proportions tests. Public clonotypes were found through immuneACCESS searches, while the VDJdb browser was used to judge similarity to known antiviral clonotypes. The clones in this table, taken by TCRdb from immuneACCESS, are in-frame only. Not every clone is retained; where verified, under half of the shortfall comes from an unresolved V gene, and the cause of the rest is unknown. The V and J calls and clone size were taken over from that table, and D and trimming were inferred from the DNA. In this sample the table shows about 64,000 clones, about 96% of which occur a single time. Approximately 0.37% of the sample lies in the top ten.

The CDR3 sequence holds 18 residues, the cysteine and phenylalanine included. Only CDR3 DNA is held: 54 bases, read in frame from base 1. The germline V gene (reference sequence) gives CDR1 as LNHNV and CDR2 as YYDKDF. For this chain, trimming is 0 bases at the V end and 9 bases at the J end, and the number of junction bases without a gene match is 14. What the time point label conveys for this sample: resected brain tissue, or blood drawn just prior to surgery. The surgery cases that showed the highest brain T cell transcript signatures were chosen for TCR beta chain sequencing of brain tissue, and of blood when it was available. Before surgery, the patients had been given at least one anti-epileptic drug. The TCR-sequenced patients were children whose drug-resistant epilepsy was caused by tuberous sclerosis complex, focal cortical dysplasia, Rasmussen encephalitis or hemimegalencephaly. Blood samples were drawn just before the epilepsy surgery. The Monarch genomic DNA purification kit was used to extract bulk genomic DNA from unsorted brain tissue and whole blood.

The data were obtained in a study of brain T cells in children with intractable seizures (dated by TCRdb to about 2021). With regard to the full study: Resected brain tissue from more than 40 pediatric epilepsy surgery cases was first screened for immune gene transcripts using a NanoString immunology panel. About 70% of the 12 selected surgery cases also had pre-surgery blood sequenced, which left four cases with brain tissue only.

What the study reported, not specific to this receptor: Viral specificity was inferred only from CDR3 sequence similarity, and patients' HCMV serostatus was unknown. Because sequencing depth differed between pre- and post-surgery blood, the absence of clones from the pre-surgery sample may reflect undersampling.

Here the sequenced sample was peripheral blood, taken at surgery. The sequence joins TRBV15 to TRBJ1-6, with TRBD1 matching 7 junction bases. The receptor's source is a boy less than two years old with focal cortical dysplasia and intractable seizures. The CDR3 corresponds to CATSRDKGQSPGGSPLHF. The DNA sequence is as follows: TGTGCCACCAGCAGAGATAAGGGACAGTCCCCTGGTGGTTCACCCCTCCACTTT.